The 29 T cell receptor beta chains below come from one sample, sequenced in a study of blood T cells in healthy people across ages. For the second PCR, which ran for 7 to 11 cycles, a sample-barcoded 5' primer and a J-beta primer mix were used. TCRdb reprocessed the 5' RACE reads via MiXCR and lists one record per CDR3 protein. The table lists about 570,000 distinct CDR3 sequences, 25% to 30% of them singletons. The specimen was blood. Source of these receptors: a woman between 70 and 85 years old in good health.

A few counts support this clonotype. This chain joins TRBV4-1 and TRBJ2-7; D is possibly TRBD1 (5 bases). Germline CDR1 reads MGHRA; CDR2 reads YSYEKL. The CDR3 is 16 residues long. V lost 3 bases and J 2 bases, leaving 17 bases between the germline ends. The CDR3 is CASSQSEAQAPYEQYF. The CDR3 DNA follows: TGCGCCAGCAGCCAGTCCGAAGCACAGGCTCCCTACGAGCAGTACTTC.

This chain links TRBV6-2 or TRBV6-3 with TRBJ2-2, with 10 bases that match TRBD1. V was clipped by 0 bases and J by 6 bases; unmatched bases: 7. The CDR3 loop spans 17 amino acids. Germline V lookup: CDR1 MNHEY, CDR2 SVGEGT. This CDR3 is CASSYSSGTGDSGELFF. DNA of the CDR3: TGTGCCAGCAGTTACTCATCCGGGACAGGGGATTCCGGGGAGCTGTTTTTT.

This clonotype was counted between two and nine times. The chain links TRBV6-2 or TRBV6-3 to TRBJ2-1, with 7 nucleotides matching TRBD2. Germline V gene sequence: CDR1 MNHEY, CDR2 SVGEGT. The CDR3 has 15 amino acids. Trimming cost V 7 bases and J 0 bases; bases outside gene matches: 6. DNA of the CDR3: TGTGCCAGCACCCGACTAGCCAGCTCCTACAATGAGCAGTTCTTC. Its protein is CASTRLASSYNEQFF.

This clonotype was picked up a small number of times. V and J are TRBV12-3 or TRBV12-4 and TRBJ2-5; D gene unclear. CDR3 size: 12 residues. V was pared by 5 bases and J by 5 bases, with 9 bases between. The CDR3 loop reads CASSPYPETQYF. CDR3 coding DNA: TGTGCCAGCAGTCCCTATCCGGAGACCCAGTACTTC.

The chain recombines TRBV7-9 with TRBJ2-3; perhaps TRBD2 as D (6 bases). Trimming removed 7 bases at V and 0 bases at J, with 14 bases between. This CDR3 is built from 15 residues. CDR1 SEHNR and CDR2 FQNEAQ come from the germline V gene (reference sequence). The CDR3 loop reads CASNPVGGSTDTQYF. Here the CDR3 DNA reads TGTGCCAGCAACCCGGTTGGGGGGAGCACAGATACGCAGTATTTT.

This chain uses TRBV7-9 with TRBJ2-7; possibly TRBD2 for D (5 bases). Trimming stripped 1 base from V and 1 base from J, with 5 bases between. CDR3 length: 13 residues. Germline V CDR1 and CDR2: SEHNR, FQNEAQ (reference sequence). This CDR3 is CASSLGESYEQYF. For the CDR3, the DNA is TGTGCCAGCAGCTTAGGGGAGTCCTACGAGCAGTACTTC.

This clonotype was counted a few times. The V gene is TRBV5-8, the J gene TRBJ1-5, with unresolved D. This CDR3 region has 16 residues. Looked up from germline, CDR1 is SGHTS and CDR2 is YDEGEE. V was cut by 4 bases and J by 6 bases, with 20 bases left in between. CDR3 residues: CASSGPVGRAPQPQHF. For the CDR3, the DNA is TGTGCCAGCAGCGGACCCGTCGGACGGGCCCCTCAGCCCCAGCATTTT.

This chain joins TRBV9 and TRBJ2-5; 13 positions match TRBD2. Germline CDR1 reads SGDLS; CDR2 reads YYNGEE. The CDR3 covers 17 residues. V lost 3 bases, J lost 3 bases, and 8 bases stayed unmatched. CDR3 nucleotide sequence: TGTGCCAGCAGCGCAAGAGGGGGGACTAGCGGGGAAGAGACCCAGTACTTC. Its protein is CASSARGGTSGEETQYF. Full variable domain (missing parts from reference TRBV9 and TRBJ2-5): DSGVTQTPKHLITATGQRVTLRCSPRSGDLSVYWYQQSLDQGLQFLIQYYNGEERAKGNILERFSAQQFPDLHSELNLSSLELGDSALYFCASSARGGTSGEETQYFGPGTRLLVL.

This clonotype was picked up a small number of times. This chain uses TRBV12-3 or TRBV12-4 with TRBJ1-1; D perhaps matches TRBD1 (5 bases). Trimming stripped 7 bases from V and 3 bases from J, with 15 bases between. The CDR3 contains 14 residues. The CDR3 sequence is CASTSRGGDTEAFF. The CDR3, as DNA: TGTGCCAGCACCTCTCGAGGAGGGGACACTGAAGCTTTCTTT.

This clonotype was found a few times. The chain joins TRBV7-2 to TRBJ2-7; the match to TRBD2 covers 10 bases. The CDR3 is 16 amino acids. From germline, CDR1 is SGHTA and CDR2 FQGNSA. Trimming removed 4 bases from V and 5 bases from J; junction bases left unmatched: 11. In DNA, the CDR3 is TGTGCCAGCAGCTCTATCCCGGGACTAGCGAAGAACGAGCAGTACTTC. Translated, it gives CASSSIPGLAKNEQYF.

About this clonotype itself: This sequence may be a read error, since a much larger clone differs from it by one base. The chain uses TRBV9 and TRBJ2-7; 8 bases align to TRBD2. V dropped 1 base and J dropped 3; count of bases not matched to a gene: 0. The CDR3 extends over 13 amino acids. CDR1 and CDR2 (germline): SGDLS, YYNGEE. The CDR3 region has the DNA TGTGCCAGCAGCGTACTAGCGGGCTACGAGCAGTACTTC. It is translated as CASSVLAGYEQYF.

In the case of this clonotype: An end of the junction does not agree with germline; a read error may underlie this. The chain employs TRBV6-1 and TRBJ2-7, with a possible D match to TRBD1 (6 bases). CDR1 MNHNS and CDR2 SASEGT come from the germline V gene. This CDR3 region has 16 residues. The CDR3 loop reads CTSSEGAGDDMYEQYF. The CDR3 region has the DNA TGTACCAGCAGTGAAGGTGCAGGGGACGATATGTACGAGCAGTACTTC.

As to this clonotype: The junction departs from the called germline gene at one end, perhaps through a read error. The CDR3 loop is CSAGGQGGTETFF. DNA for the CDR3: TGCAGTGCTGGGGGACAGGGCGGCACTGAAACTTTCTTT. The chain couples TRBV20-1 to TRBJ1-1; TRBD1 matches at 9 bases. Germline V gene data show CDR1 as DFQATT and CDR2 as SNEGSKA (reference sequence). This CDR3 spans 13 amino acids.

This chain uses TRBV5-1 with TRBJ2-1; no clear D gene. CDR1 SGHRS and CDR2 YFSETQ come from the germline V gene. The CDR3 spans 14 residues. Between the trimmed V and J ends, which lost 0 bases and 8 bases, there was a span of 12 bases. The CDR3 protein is CASSLAPFGDEQFF. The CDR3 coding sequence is TGCGCCAGCAGCTTGGCCCCGTTCGGTGATGAGCAGTTCTTC. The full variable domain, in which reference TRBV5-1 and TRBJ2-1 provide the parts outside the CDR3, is KAGVTQTPRYLIKTRGQQVTLSCSPISGHRSVSWYQQTPGQGLQFLFEYFSETQRNKGNFPGRFSGRQFSNSRSEMNVSTLELGDSALYLCASSLAPFGDEQFFGPGTRLTVL.

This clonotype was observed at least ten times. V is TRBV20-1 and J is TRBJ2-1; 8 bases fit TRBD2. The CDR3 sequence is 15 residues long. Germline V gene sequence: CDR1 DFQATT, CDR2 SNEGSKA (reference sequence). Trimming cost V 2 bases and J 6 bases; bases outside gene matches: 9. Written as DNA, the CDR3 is TGCAGTGCTAGACCCGGGACTAGTCAGGGCAATGAGCAGTTCTTC. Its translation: CSARPGTSQGNEQFF.

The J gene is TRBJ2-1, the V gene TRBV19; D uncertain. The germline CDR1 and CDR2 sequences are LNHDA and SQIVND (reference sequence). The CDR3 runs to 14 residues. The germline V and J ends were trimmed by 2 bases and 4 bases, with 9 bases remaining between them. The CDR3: CASSIYNRYNEQFF. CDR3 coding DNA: TGTGCCAGTAGTATATATAACCGATACAATGAGCAGTTCTTC. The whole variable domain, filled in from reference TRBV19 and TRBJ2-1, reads DGGITQSPKYLFRKEGQNVTLSCEQNLNHDAMYWYRQDPGQGLRLIYYSQIVNDFQKGDIAEGYSVSREKKESFPLTVTSAQKNPTAFYLCASSIYNRYNEQFFGPGTRLTVL.

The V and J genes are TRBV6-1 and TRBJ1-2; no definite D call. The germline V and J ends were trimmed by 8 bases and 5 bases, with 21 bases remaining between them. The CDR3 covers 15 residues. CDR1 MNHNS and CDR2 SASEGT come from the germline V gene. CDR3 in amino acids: CASAAGVRVKYGYTF. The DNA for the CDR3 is TGTGCCAGCGCCGCTGGGGTGCGGGTGAAATATGGCTACACCTTC.

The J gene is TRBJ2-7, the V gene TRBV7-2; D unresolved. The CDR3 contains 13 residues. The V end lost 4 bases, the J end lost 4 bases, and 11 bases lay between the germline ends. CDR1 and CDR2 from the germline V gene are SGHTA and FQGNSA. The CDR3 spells CASSSSIGYEQYF. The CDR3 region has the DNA TGTGCCAGCAGCTCCTCTATCGGTTACGAGCAGTACTTC.

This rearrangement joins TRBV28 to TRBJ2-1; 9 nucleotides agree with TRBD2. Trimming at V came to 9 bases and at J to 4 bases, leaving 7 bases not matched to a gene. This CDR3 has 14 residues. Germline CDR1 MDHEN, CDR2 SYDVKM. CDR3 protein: CARNGTSRYNEQFF. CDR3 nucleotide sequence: TGTGCCAGGAACGGGACTAGCAGATACAATGAGCAGTTCTTC.

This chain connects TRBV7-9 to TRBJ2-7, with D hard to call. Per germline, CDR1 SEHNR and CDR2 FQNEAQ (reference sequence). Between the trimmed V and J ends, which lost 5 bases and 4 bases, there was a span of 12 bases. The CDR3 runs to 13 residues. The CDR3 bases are TGTGCCAGCAGCCGCCCACCCCAGTACGAGCAGTACTTC. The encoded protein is CASSRPPQYEQYF.

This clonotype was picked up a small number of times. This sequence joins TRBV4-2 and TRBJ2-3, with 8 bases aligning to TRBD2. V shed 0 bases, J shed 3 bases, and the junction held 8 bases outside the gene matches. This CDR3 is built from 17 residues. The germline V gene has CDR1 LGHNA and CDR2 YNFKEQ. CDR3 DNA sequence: TGTGCCAGCAGCCAAGATCGTGGGCTAGCGGGTACAGATACGCAGTATTTT. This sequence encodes CASSQDRGLAGTDTQYF.

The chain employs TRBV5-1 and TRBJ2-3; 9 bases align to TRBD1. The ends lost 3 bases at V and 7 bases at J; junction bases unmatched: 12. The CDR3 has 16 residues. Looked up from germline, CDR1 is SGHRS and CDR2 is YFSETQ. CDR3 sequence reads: CASSSRTGDVSNTQYF. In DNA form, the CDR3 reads TGCGCCAGCAGCTCCCGGACAGGGGACGTTTCAAATACGCAGTATTTT.

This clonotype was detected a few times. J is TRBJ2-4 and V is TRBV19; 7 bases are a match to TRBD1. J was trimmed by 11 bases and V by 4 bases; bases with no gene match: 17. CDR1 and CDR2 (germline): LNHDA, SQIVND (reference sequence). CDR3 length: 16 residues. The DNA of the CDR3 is TGTGCCAGTAGTACCGACAGGGACCACGAGGCTTTTCTTCAGTACTTC. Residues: CASSTDRDHEAFLQYF.

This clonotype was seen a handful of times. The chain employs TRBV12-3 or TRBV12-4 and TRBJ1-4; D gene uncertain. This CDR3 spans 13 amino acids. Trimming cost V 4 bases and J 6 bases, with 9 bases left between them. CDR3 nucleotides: TGTGCCAGCAGTTCTTCAGCAGATGAAAAACTGTTTTTT. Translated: CASSSSADEKLFF.

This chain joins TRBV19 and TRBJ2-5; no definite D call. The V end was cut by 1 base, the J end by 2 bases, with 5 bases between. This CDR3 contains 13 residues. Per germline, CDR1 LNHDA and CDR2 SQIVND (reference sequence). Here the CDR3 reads CASSIVPQETQYF. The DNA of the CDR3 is TGTGCCAGTAGTATAGTACCGCAAGAGACCCAGTACTTC.

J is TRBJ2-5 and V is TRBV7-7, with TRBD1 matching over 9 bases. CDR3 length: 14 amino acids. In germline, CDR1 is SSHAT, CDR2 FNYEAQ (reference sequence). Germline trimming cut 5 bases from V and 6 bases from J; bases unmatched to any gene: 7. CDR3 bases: TGTGCCAGCAGCGCACAGGGGGCCGAGAAGACCCAGTACTTC. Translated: CASSAQGAEKTQYF.

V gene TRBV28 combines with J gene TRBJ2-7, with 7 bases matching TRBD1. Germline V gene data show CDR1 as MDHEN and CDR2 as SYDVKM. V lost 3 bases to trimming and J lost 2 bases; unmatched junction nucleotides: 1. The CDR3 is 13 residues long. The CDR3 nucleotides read TGTGCCAGCAGTTTTCAGGGGGCCTACGAGCAGTACTTC. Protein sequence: CASSFQGAYEQYF.

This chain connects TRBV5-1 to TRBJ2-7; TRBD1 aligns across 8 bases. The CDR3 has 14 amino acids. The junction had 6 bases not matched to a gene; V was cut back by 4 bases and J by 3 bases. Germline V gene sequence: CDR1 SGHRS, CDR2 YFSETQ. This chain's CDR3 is CASSQDRAYYEQYF. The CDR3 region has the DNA TGCGCCAGCAGCCAGGACAGGGCATACTACGAGCAGTACTTC.

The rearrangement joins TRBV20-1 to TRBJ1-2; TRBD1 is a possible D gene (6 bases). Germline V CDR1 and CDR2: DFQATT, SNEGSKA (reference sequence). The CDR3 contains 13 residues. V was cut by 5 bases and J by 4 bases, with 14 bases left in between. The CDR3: CSAPGDSGYGYTF. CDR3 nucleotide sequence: TGCAGTGCTCCAGGGGATTCGGGCTATGGCTACACCTTC.